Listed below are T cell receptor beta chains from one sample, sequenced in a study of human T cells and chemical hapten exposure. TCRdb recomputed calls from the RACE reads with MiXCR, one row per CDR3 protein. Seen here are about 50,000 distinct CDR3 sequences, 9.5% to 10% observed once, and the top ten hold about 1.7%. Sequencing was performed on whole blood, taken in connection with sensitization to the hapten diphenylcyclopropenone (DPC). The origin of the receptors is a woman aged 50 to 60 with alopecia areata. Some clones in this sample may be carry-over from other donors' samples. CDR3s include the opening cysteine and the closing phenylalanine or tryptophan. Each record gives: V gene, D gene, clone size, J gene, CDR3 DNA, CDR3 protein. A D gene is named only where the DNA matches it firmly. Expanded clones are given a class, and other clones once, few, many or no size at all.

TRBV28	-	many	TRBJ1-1	TGTGCCAGCAGACCCTACTATAAAACAGGGCAAATGAACACTGAAGCTTTCTTT	CASRPYYKTGQMNTEAFF
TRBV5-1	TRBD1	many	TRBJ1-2	TGCGCCAGCAGCCTAACCGGGACAGATTATGGCTACACCTTC	CASSLTGTDYGYTF
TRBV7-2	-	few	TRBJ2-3	TGTGCCAGCAGCGGTTCCAGGGGAAGCACAGATACGCAGTATTTT	CASSGSRGSTDTQYF
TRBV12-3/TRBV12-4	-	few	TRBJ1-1	TGTGCCAGCAGTTTGTCGGCGGCTTTCTTT	CASSLSAAFF
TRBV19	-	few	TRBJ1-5	TGTGCCAGTGGGGGAATTCGGGTTGGCGACAATCAGCCCCAGCATTTT	CASGGIRVGDNQPQHF
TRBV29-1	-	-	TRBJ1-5	TGCAGCGTTGCCGAGGCCGGCAGTGGGACTCAGCCCCAGCATTTT	CSVAEAGSGTQPQHF
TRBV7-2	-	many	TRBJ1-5	TGTGCCAGCAGCTTAGACAGTAGCAATCAGCCCCAGCATTTT	CASSLDSSNQPQHF
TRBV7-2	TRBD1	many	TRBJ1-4	TGTGCCAGCAGCCGCCGTGGGACAGGGGAGGAAAAACTGTTTTTT	CASSRRGTGEEKLFF
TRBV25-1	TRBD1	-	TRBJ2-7	TGTGCCAGCAGGCGGACAGGGGGCTCGAAGGTTTCTTCCTACGAGCAGTACTTC	CASRRTGGSKVSSYEQYF
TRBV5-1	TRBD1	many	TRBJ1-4	TGCGCCAGCAGCCCTCGACAGGGGTGGACGACTAATGAAAAACTGTTTTTT	CASSPRQGWTTNEKLFF
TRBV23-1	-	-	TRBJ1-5	TGCGCCAGCAGTCTCCAGGGAGGTCAGGGCAATCAGCCCCAGCATTTT	CASSLQGGQGNQPQHF
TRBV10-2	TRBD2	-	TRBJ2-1	TGCGCCAGAGGGGGACTAGCGGCGGGTTACAATGAGCAGTTCTTC	CARGGLAAGYNEQFF
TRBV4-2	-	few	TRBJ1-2	TGTGCCAGCAGCCAAGATGCCGCAGGGATTAACTATGGCTACACCTTC	CASSQDAAGINYGYTF
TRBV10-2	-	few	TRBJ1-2	TGCGCCAGCAGCAGCTACCCACTTTATGGCTACACCTTC	CASSSYPLYGYTF
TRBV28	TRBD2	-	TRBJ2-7	TGTGCCAGCAGCCAAACTAGCGGGAGGGCCTGGTACGAGCAGTACTTC	CASSQTSGRAWYEQYF
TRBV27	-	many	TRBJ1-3	TGTGCCAGCAGCTCAGCCTCTGGAAACACCATATATTTT	CASSSASGNTIYF
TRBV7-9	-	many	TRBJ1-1	TGTGCCAGCAGCTTAGCGGGTCCCACTGAAGCTTTCTTT	CASSLAGPTEAFF
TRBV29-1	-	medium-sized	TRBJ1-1	TGCAGCGTTGTCTGGGCCACTGAAGCTTTCTTT	CSVVWATEAFF
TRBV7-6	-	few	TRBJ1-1	TGTGCCAGCAGCCTAAGAGGGAGAGGACGGACTGAAGCTTTCTTT	CASSLRGRGRTEAFF
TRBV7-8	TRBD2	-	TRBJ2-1	TGTGCCAGCAGCCGGACTAGCGGGGGGGCGGATGAGCAGTTCTTC	CASSRTSGGADEQFF
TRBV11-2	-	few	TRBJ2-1	TGTGCCAGCAGCTCACCATCCCGGGACCCTCTCAATGAGCAGTTCTTC	CASSSPSRDPLNEQFF
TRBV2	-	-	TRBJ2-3	TGTGCCAGCACCTTGTTGGGAGGTAACAAGTATTTT	CASTLLGGNKYF
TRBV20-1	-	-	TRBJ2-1	TGCAGTGCTAGAGGCCTGACCAGGGGGGTGTCCTACAATGAGCAGTTCTTC	CSARGLTRGVSYNEQFF
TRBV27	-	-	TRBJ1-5	TGTGCCAGCAGTGGGGGGCATTATACTCAGCCCCAGCATTTT	CASSGGHYTQPQHF
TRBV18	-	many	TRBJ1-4	TGTGCCAGCTCACCACCAAGTTCGGTTGAAAAACTGTTTTTT	CASSPPSSVEKLFF
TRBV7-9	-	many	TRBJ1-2	TGTGCCAGCAGCTTAGACGTTAACTATGGCTACACCTTC	CASSLDVNYGYTF
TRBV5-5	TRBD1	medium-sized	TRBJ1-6	TGTGCCAGCAGCGCTAAGGTGACCGGGACAGGCAATTCACCCCTCCACTTT	CASSAKVTGTGNSPLHF
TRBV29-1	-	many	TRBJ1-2	TGCAGCGTTCCCAGGGGTTTAAACTATGGCTACACCTTC	CSVPRGLNYGYTF
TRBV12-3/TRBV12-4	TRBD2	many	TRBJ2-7	TGTGCCAGCGGAAGCGGGAGAATCTTATCCTACGAGCAGTACTTC	CASGSGRILSYEQYF
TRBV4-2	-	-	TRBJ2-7	TGTGCCAGCAGCCAAGGGTCGGCCCCTTCCTACGAGCAGTACTTC	CASSQGSAPSYEQYF
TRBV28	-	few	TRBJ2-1	TGTGCCAGCAGTTTCCCGCATGAGCAGTTCTTC	CASSFPHEQFF
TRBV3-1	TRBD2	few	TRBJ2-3	TGTGCCAGCAGCCCAAGACTAGCCCCAGATACGCAGTATTTT	CASSPRLAPDTQYF
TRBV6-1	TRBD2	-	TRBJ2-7	TGTGCCAGCAGGGGAAGCGGGGTCTCCTACGAGCAGTACTTC	CASRGSGVSYEQYF
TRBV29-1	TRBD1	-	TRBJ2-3	TGCAGCGCTGGCCCGACAGGGGGGATCACAGATACGCAGTATTTT	CSAGPTGGITDTQYF
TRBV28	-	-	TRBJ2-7	TGTGCCAGCGAGGGGGGCTACGAGCAGTACTTC	CASEGGYEQYF
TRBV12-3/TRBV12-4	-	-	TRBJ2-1	TGTGCCAGCAGTTTAAGCCTAATTATCAATGAGCAGTTCTTC	CASSLSLIINEQFF
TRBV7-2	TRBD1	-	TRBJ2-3	TGTGCCAGCAGCGCCAACCAGGGGGCTGGAGATACGCAGTATTTT	CASSANQGAGDTQYF
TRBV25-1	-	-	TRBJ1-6	TGTGCCAGCAGTGAAGCTTATTCACCCCTCCACTTT	CASSEAYSPLHF
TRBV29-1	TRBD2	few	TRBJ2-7	TGCAGCGTCACCCGGCGGGGGTACGAGCAGTACTTC	CSVTRRGYEQYF
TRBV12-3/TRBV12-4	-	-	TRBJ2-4	TGTGCCAGCAGTTTAAGTCAGGGACGGAGAAACATTCAGTACTTC	CASSLSQGRRNIQYF
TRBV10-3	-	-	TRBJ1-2	TGTGCCATCAGTGAGGCGACCGTTGCTAACTATGACTACACCTTC	CAISEATVANYDYTF
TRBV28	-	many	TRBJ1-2	TGTGCCAGCAGCGAAATACAGATTAACTATGGCTACACCTTC	CASSEIQINYGYTF
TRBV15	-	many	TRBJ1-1	TGTGCCACCAGCAGAGAATTAAACACTGAAGCTTTCTTT	CATSRELNTEAFF
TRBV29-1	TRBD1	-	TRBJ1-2	TGCAGCGCTCGGACAGGGGGCTATGGCTACACCTTC	CSARTGGYGYTF
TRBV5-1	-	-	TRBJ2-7	TGCGCCAGCAGCTTGGCCATGGACTCCTACGAGCAGTACTTC	CASSLAMDSYEQYF
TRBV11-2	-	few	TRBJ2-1	TGTGCCAGCAGCCACATTGTGGGGGACAATGAGCAGTTCTTC	CASSHIVGDNEQFF
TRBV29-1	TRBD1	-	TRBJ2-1	TGCAGCGTTTCCCCCCTGGGGCTCAGGGGGAATGAGCAGTTCTTC	CSVSPLGLRGNEQFF
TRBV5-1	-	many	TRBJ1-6	TGCGCCAGCAGTTCTCGCCCCCAGCGGGATTCACCCCTCCACTTT	CASSSRPQRDSPLHF
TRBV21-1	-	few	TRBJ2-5	TGTGCCAGCAGCATGGAGACCCAGTACTTC	CASSMETQYF
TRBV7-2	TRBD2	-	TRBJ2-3	TGTGCCAGCGGTCGAGGGACTAGCGGGGTCCAGGGCACAGATACGCAGTATTTT	CASGRGTSGVQGTDTQYF
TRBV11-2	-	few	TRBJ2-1	TGTGCCAGCAGCTTAGACCGGAGCTCCTACAATGAGCAGTTCTTC	CASSLDRSSYNEQFF
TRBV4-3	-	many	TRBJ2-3	TGCGCCAGCAGCCCCGAGACAAAAACGCCGGGACACCTCTTGCCTCTTAGCACAGATACGCAGTATTTT	CASSPETKTPGHLLPLSTDTQYF
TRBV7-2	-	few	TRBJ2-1	TGTGCCAGCAGCTTATCTGGAGTCGAGTTGTACAATGAGCAGTTCTTC	CASSLSGVELYNEQFF
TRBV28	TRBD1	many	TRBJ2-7	TGTGCCAGCAGGGCTGAAGGGACAGGGCGGAACGAGCAGTACTTC	CASRAEGTGRNEQYF